One sample yielded the 17 T cell receptor beta chains listed below, sequenced in a study of T cells in Graves' hyperthyroidism and ophthalmopathy. Amplified TCR beta CDR3 regions derived from RNA transcripts. Researchers ran a first-round RT-PCR on the TCR CDR3 using the HTBI primer set. TCRdb reprocessed the multiplex PCR reads via MiXCR and lists one record per CDR3 protein. The sample shows 550,000 to 800,000 distinct CDR3 sequences, about 16% of them seen only once. The sample was blood. Receptors were obtained from a young man with Graves' hyperthyroidism.

This chain links TRBV12-3 or TRBV12-4 with TRBJ1-2, with a possible D match to TRBD1 (6 bases). The germline V and J ends were trimmed by 3 bases and 3 bases, with 14 bases remaining between them. This CDR3 has 15 amino acids. The CDR3 loop reads CASSLRDKRHYGYTF. The DNA of the CDR3 is TGTGCCAGCAGTTTGCGGGACAAGCGTCACTATGGCTACACCTTC.

This clonotype was detected many times. J is TRBJ2-7 and V is TRBV30, with TRBD1 matching 8 bases. The germline V gene has CDR1 GTSNPN and CDR2 SVGIG (reference sequence). The CDR3 loop spans 14 amino acids. V dropped 1 base and J dropped 2; count of bases not matched to a gene: 4. This chain's CDR3 is CAWSGDRSPYEQYF. In DNA, the CDR3 is TGTGCCTGGAGTGGGGACAGGAGTCCCTACGAGCAGTACTTC.

Concerning this clonotype: A much larger clone sits a single nucleotide away, making a read error possible. V is TRBV29-1 and J is TRBJ1-1; D may be TRBD1 (5 bases). The CDR3 is made up of 15 amino acids. Germline lookup yields CDR1 SQVTM and CDR2 ANQGSEA. CDR3 bases: TGCAGCGTTGAAGGGGGGAGGCTGAGGAACACTGAATCTTTCTTT. As protein: CSVEGGRLRNTESFF.

This clonotype was seen only a few times. The chain couples TRBV20-1 to TRBJ2-3; 10 bases map to TRBD2. The trim removed 0 bases at V and 2 bases at J, leaving 5 bases unmatched. The length of the CDR3 is 16 residues. In germline, CDR1 is DFQATT, CDR2 SNEGSKA (reference sequence). DNA for the CDR3: TGCAGTGCTAGAGATGAGGGACTAGCGAACACAGATACGCAGTATTTT. This sequence encodes CSARDEGLANTDTQYF.

Remarks on this clonotype: A much larger clone sits a single nucleotide away, making a read error possible. The chain couples TRBV2 to TRBJ1-1; tentative D call: TRBD1 (6 bases). Germline V lookup: CDR1 SNHLY, CDR2 FYNNEI. The CDR3 consists of 14 residues. Trimming stripped 10 bases from V and 3 bases from J, with 18 bases between. Here the CDR3 reads CANRAWGVDTEAFF. In nucleotides, the CDR3 is TGTGCCAACAGGGCCTGGGGGGTGGACACTGAAGCTTTCTTT.

This clonotype was found many times. J is TRBJ2-7 and V is TRBV7-9; 8 bases are a match to TRBD1. Per germline, CDR1 SEHNR and CDR2 FQNEAQ (reference sequence). The length of the CDR3 is 15 residues. J lost 2 bases, V lost 4 bases, and 7 bases had no gene match. CDR3 sequence (DNA): TGTGCCAGCAGCTCCGATGGACAGGGAACCTACGAGCAGTACTTC. Its protein product is CASSSDGQGTYEQYF.

This clonotype turned up a few times. The rearrangement joins TRBV28 to TRBJ2-1; D call uncertain. Per the germline V gene, CDR1 is MDHEN and CDR2 is SYDVKM. The ends were cut back, 3 bases at V and 2 bases at J, with 8 bases in the middle. This CDR3 is 14 amino acids long. CDR3 protein: CASSFVAAYNEQFF. In DNA, the CDR3 is TGTGCCAGCAGTTTTGTGGCCGCCTACAATGAGCAGTTCTTC.

This clonotype occurred many times. The rearrangement links TRBV28 to TRBJ1-2; the D gene is possibly TRBD1 (6 bases). V lost 8 bases to trimming and J lost 7 bases, with 35 bases between them. Germline V lookup: CDR1 MDHEN, CDR2 SYDVKM. This CDR3 region has 19 residues. The CDR3 DNA follows: TGTGCCAGCTACGACCAGATTGGCAAAGGGAAGGGGGAGGTTTTTGGCTACACCTTC. Its protein is CASYDQIGKGKGEVFGYTF.

The table lists this clonotype with many counts. The V and J genes are TRBV7-9 and TRBJ2-1, with TRBD2 as a possible D gene (6 bases). The germline CDR1 and CDR2 sequences are SEHNR and FQNEAQ (reference sequence). Trimming removed 4 bases at V and 6 bases at J, with 16 bases between. This CDR3 region has 15 residues. Here the CDR3 DNA reads TGTGCCAGCAGCTCCCCCCCGGGAGAAAGCAATGAGCAGTTCTTC. This translates into CASSSPPGESNEQFF.

V and J are TRBV27 and TRBJ2-7, with 8 bases fitting TRBD2. Unmatched junction bases numbered 6, after V lost 2 bases and J lost 3 bases. CDR3 size: 15 residues. Germline V CDR1 and CDR2: MNHEY, SMNVEV (reference sequence). CDR3 residues: CASSLELAAIYEQYF. In nucleotides, the CDR3 is TGTGCCAGCAGTTTAGAACTAGCGGCTATCTACGAGCAGTACTTC.

This clonotype showed up just a few times. The chain is built from TRBV4-3 and TRBJ2-7, with 14 bases lining up with TRBD2. The V gene's germline CDR1 is LGHNA and CDR2 YSLEER. The CDR3 sequence is 21 residues long. V trimming: 1 base; J trimming: 0 bases; junction bases outside the gene matches: 14. The CDR3 nucleotides read TGCGCCAGCAGCCAAGGGGTAGCCGGGACTAGCGGGAGTTGGGGCTCCTACGAGCAGTACTTC. Its translation: CASSQGVAGTSGSWGSYEQYF.

This clonotype has at least ten counts. V is TRBV11-3 and J is TRBJ2-3; D is unresolved. The CDR3 length is 14 residues. The germline V gene encodes CDR1 SGHNT and CDR2 YENEEA. V was shortened by 3 bases and J by 3 bases, with 10 bases between the two germline ends. CDR3 protein: CASSFVSSTDTQYF. CDR3 bases: TGTGCCAGCAGCTTTGTCTCCTCTACAGATACGCAGTATTTT.

There are many counts of this clonotype. The chain uses TRBV18 and TRBJ2-7; 9 bases agree with TRBD2. The CDR3 runs to 15 residues. Germline CDR1 KGHSH, CDR2 LQKENI. The V and J ends lost 2 bases and 2 bases, in that order; junction bases with no gene match: 4. CDR3 nucleotide sequence: TGTGCCAGCTCACCAGTCGCGGGAGGGGCCTACGAGCAGTACTTC. It specifies CASSPVAGGAYEQYF.

This clonotype was counted ten times or more. The V call is TRBV29-1, the J call TRBJ2-7, with TRBD2 matching over 10 bases. The V gene end was trimmed by 6 bases and the J gene end by 3 bases; junction bases not matched to a gene: 5. The CDR3 sequence is 13 residues long. The germline V gene has CDR1 SQVTM and CDR2 ANQGSEA. The CDR3 reads CSVYGLADYEQYF. In DNA, the CDR3 is TGCAGCGTCTATGGACTAGCGGACTACGAGCAGTACTTC.

The chain joins TRBV20-1 to TRBJ1-2; a possible D gene is TRBD1 (5 bases). Germline lookup yields CDR1 DFQATT and CDR2 SNEGSKA (reference sequence). Trimming removed 5 bases from V and 6 bases from J, with 19 bases in between. CDR3 length: 14 amino acids. The CDR3 coding sequence is TGCAGTGCTGGGGGGACGGGGAAAGGGAATGGCTACACCTTC. Amino acids: CSAGGTGKGNGYTF.

This chain connects TRBV10-3 to TRBJ2-1; either TRBD1 or TRBD2 may supply D (6 bases each). Germline-derived CDR1 and CDR2 are ENHRY and SYGVKD. This CDR3 is 15 amino acids long. Trimming pared 7 bases from V and 3 bases from J, leaving 16 bases between. The CDR3 loop is CAINKGGGFYNEQFF. The CDR3 DNA reads TGTGCCATCAACAAAGGAGGGGGGTTCTACAATGAGCAGTTCTTC.

J is TRBJ2-1 and V is TRBV5-4; 11 bases line up with TRBD2. The better agreement between TRBJ2-7 and the DNA end casts doubt on the J call. The CDR3 totals 15 residues. The V gene's germline CDR1 is SGHNT and CDR2 YYREEE (reference sequence). CDR3: CASSFTSGRYNEQYF. In DNA form, the CDR3 reads TGTGCCAGCAGCTTCACTAGCGGGAGATACAATGAGCAGTACTTC.